The T cell receptor (beta chain) under discussion was sequenced for a study of T cells after yellow fever vaccination. Notes on the study in general: Most primary-vaccination clones recurred post-booster (about 96% CD4, more than 85% CD8). There was a possibility that FACS-sorted repertoires contained abundant clonotypes contaminating from the bulk population.

TCRdb fed the 5' RACE reads into MiXCR, producing one record per CDR3 protein. Of 150,000 to 200,000 distinct CDR3 sequences listed, roughly 9.6% are singletons. This clonotype came up a few times. Its antigen is unknown. Trimming left V 0 bases short and J 7 bases short, with 18 bases between. Germline V gene data show CDR1 as LGHNA and CDR2 as YSLEER. This CDR3 contains 17 residues. The sequencing here drew on CD8+ T cells sorted from PBMCs, taken 15 days after the yellow fever booster vaccination. This chain uses TRBV4-3 with TRBJ2-2; D is perhaps TRBD1 or TRBD2 (6 bases each). The sequence derives from a man between 18 and 29 years old who received the YFV17D yellow fever vaccine. CDR3 bases: TGCGCCAGCAGCCAAGAGGGCCCGGGGGCGCGGATCGGGGAGCTGTTTTTT. Protein product: CASSQEGPGARIGELFF.